This T cell receptor beta chain was recorded in a study of blood T cell repertoires in COVID-19. Methods used by the authors: Amplification with reference gene primers provided the estimates of nucleated cell counts. Clones were read by immunoSEQ multiplex PCR, and TCRdb kept only the in-frame ones, dropping some. V and J calls plus clone size are reproduced from that table; the DNA served to infer D and trimming. The sample yields 45,000 to 60,000 clones, around 84% seen once. Germline CDR1 and CDR2: MNHEY and SVGAGI. The CDR3 runs to 14 residues. J gave up 1 base and V 7 bases, and 4 bases lay outside the gene matches.

Sequencing used peripheral blood. The TCR comes from a woman aged 80 or older with acute or convalescent COVID-19. The chain has TRBV6-5 and TRBJ1-5, with 7 bases that match TRBD1. The CDR3 DNA is TGTGCCAGCACCGCGACAGGGAGCAATCAGCCCCAGCATTTT. Protein sequence: CASTATGSNQPQHF.